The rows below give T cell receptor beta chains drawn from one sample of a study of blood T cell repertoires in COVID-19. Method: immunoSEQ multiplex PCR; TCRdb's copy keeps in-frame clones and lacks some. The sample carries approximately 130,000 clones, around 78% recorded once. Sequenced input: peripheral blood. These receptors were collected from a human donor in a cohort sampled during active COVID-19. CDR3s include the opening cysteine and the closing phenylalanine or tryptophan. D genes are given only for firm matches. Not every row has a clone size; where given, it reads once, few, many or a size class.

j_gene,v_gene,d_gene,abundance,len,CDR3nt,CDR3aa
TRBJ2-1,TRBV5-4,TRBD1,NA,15,TGTGCCAGCAGCTTAGGCAGGGGGCTTGTCAATGAGCAGTTCTTC,CASSLGRGLVNEQFF
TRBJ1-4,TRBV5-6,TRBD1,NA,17,TGTGCCAGCAGCTTAGGGACAGGGGCCACCCGGGGTGAAAAACTGTTTTTT,CASSLGTGATRGEKLFF
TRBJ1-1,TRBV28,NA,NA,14,TGTGCCAGCAGTCAAAGGGGTGCGAACACTGAAGCTTTCTTT,CASSQRGANTEAFF
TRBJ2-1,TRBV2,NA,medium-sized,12,TGTGCCAGCAGACCCCTAGCGAGTGAGCAGTTCTTC,CASRPLASEQFF
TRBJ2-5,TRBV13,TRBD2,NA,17,TGTGCCAGCAGCCAAGGTACTAGCGGGGGCCTCCAAGAGACCCAGTACTTC,CASSQGTSGGLQETQYF
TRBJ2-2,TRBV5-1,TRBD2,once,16,TGCGCCAGCAGCCGGACTAGCGGGGAGATCACCGGGGAGCTGTTTTTT,CASSRTSGEITGELFF
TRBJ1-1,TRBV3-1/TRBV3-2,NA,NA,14,TGTGCCAGCAGCCACGGGGTCATGAACACTGAAGCTTTCTTT,CASSHGVMNTEAFF
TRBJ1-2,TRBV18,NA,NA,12,TGTGCCAGCTCACCAACAGAACTCAGCTACACCTTC,CASSPTELSYTF
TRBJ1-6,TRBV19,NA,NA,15,TGTGCCAGTAGTACTGCCGGGAGGGGAAATTCACCCCTCCACTTT,CASSTAGRGNSPLHF
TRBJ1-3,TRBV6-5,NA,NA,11,TGTGCCAGCAGGGCAGGGCTCACCATATATTTT,CASRAGLTIYF
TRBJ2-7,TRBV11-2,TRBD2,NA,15,TGTGCCAGCAGCGCCCACCTGGCGGGGGGCGACGAGCAGTACTTC,CASSAHLAGGDEQYF
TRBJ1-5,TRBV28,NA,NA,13,TGTGCCAGCACCCGGTGGGGGCCCCAGCCCCAGCATTTT,CASTRWGPQPQHF
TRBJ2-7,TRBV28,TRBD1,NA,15,TGTGCCAGCATCCCCCGGGGGAACAGGGGGTACGAGCAGTACTTC,CASIPRGNRGYEQYF
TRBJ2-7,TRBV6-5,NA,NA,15,TGTGCCAGCAGTTACTCTTTCACAGGGCCCCACGAGCAGTACTTC,CASSYSFTGPHEQYF
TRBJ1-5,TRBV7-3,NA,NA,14,TGTGCCAGCAGCTTAACGGGGCGCAATCAGCCCCAGCATTTT,CASSLTGRNQPQHF
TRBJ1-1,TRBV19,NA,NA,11,TGTGCCACCTTCTGGAACACTGAAGCTTTCTTT,CATFWNTEAFF
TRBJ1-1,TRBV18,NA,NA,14,TGTGCCAGCTCACCTAACGGGGGGAACACTGAAGCTTTCTTT,CASSPNGGNTEAFF
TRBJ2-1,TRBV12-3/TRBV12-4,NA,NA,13,TGTGCCAGCAGGGAAGGACAGTACAATGAGCAGTTCTTC,CASREGQYNEQFF
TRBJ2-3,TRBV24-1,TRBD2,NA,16,TGTGCCACCAGAAGATCCGGACTAGGGATAAGGGCGGCGCAGTATTTT,CATRRSGLGIRAAQYF
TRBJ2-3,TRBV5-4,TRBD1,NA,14,TGTGCCAGCAACGACAGGGTCTCTGTGGGTACGCAGTATTTT,CASNDRVSVGTQYF
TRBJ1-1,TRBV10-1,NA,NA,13,TGCGCCAGCAGTGAGTTCAGGAACACTGAAGCTTTCTTT,CASSEFRNTEAFF
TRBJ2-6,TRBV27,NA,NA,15,TGTGCCAGCGGGGGGGGCGACTCTGGGGCCAACGTCCTGACTTTC,CASGGGDSGANVLTF
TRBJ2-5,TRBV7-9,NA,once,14,TGTGCCAGCAGCGTAGGACAGCGAAAAGAGACCCAGTACTTC,CASSVGQRKETQYF
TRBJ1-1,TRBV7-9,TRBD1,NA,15,TGTGCCAGCAGCTTGGATACAGGGGGCCCCACTGAAGCTTTCTTT,CASSLDTGGPTEAFF
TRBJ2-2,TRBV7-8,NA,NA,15,TGTGCCAGCAGCCCTGGGGGGTGGAACACCGGGGAGCTGTTTTTT,CASSPGGWNTGELFF
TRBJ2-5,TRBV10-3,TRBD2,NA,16,TGTGCCATCAGCCGGGCTAGCGGGGGGATGGATGAGACCCAGTACTTC,CAISRASGGMDETQYF
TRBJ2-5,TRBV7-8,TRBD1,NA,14,TGTGCCAGCAGCCCGACAGGGGTTGGGGAGACCCAGTACTTC,CASSPTGVGETQYF
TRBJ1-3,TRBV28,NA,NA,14,TGTGCCAGCAGCGATCATAGCTCTGGAAACACCATATATTTT,CASSDHSSGNTIYF
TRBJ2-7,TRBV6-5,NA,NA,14,TGTGCCAGCAGTCCCTCGTTAAGTGTCAGCGAGCAGTACTTC,CASSPSLSVSEQYF
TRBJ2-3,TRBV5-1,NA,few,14,TGCGCCAGCAGCTTGGCTTCGGGGGCAGATACGCAGTATTTT,CASSLASGADTQYF
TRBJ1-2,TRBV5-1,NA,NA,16,TGCGCCAGCAGCCTAGGGCAGGGCACCCCCTCCTATGGCTACACCTTC,CASSLGQGTPSYGYTF
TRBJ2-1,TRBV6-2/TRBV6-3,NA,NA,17,TGTGCCAGCAGTTACTCACCCCCGGTGGGGCTCTACAATGAGCAGTTCTTC,CASSYSPPVGLYNEQFF
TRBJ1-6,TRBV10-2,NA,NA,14,TGCGCCAGCAGGGATCAGGGTTATAATTCACCCCTCCACTTT,CASRDQGYNSPLHF
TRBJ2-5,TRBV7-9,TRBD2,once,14,TGTGCCAGCAGCCAGGGGACTAGTCAAGAGACCCAGTACTTC,CASSQGTSQETQYF
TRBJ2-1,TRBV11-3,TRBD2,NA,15,TGTGCCAGCTCCCCCGGGGGGACGATTTGGGGTGAGCAGTTCTTC,CASSPGGTIWGEQFF
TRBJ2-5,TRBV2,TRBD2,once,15,TGTGCCAGCAGAAGCGGACTAGCGGGCCCAGAGACCCAGTACTTC,CASRSGLAGPETQYF
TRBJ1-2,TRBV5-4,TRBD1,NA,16,TGTGCCAGCAGCTCCCGACAGGGTCGGAGAAACTATGGCTACACCTTC,CASSSRQGRRNYGYTF
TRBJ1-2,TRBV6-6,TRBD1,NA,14,TGTGCCAGCAGCTCCGACAGGGGGGGGCATGGCTACACCTTC,CASSSDRGGHGYTF
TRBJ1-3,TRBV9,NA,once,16,TGTGCCAGCAGCGTCGTCGGGTCTTCTGAAGGAAACACCATATATTTT,CASSVVGSSEGNTIYF
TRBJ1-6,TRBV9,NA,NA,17,TGTGCCAGCAGCGTAGTCCCCCTGAGCTCCTATAATTCACCCCTCCACTTT,CASSVVPLSSYNSPLHF
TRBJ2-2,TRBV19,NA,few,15,TGTGCCAGTAGTAACCCCCGTCGGAGTACCGGGGAGCTGTTTTTT,CASSNPRRSTGELFF
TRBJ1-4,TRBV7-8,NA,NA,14,TGTGCCAGCAGCGTCGACAGAACTAATGAAAAACTGTTTTTT,CASSVDRTNEKLFF
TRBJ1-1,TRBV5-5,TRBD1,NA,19,TGTGCCAGCAGCTTGAGGACAGGGGCCTCAGCGGGGTTGAACACTGAAGCTTTCTTT,CASSLRTGASAGLNTEAFF
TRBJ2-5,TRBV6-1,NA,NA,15,TGTGCCAGCAGTGAAGTTACAGCTTTTTCGAAGACCCAGTACTTC,CASSEVTAFSKTQYF